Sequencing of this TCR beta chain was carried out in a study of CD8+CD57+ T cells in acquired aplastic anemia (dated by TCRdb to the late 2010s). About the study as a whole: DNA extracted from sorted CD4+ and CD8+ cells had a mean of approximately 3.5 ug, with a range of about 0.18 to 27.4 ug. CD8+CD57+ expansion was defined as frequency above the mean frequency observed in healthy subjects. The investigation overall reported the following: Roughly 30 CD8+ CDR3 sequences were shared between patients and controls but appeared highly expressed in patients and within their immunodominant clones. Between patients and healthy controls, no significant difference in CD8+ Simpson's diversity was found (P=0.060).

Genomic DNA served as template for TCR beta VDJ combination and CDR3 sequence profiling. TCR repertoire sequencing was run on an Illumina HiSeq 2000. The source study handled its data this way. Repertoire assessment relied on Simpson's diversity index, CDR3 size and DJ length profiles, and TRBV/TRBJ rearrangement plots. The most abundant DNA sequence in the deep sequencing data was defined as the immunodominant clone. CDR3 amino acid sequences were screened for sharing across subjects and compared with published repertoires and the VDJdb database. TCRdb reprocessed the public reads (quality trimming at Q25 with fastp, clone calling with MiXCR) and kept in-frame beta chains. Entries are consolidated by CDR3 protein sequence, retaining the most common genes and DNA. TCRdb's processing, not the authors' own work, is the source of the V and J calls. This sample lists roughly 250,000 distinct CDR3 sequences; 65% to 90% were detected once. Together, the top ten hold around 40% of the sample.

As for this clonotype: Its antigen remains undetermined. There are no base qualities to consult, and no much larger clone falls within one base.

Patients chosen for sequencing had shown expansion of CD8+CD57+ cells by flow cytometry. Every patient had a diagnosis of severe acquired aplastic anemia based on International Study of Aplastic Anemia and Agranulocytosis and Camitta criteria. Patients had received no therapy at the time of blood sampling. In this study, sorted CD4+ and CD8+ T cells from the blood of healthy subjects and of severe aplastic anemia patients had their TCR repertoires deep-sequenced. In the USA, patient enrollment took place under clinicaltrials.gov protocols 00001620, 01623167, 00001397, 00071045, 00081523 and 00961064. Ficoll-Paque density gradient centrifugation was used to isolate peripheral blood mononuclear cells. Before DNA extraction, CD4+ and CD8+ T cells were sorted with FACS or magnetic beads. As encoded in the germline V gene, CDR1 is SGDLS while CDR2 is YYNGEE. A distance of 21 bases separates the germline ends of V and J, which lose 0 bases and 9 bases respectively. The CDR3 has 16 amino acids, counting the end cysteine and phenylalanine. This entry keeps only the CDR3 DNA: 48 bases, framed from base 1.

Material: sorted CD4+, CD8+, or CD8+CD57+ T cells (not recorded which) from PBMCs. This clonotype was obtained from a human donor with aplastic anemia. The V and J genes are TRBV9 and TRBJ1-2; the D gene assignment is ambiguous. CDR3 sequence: CASSVEDCPLVNSYTF. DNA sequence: TGTGCCAGCAGCGTAGAGGACTGTCCCCTGGTGAACAGCTACACCTTC.